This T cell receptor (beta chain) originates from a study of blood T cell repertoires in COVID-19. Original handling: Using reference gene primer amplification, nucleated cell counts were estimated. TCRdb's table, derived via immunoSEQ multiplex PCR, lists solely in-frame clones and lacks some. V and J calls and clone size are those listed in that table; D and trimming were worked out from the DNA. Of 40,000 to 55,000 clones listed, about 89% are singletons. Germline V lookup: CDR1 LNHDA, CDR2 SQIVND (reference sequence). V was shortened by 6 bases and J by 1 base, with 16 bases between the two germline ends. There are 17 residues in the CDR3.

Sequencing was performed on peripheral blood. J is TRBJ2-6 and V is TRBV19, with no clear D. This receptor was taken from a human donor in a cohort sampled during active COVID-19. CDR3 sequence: CASRFRPVESGANVLTF. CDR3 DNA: TGTGCCAGTAGGTTTCGCCCAGTGGAGTCTGGGGCCAACGTCCTGACTTTC.